The clone carrying this T cell receptor beta chain appeared a few times. The germline gives CDR1 SNHLY, CDR2 FYNNEI. This CDR3 spans 13 amino acids. V dropped 3 bases and J dropped 9; count of bases not matched to a gene: 3. This sample stems from a study of neoadjuvant anti-PD-1 for oral cavity cancer. Background on the study: Non-progressing patients received a fourth nivolumab dose near day 43, then surgery on days 50-56.

Patients had HPV-negative, locally advanced oral cavity squamous cell carcinoma. Blood cells were analyzed directly, without culture or expansion. Profiled with immunoSEQ multiplex PCR; TCRdb holds only in-frame clones, not every one. The table includes about 14,000 clones, roughly two thirds detected once. The sample was PBMCs, taken before nivolumab (anti-PD-1) treatment. The receptor was isolated from a person aged 35 to 85 with oral cavity squamous cell carcinoma. The V gene is TRBV2, the J gene TRBJ2-1, with 9 bases that match TRBD1. The CDR3 loop is CASSEGTGSEQFF. In DNA form, the CDR3 reads TGTGCCAGCAGTGAGGGGACAGGGAGTGAGCAGTTCTTC.